These 18 T cell receptor beta chains share one sample of origin, sequenced in a study of identical twins. TCRdb re-called the 5' RACE reads with MiXCR, one entry per CDR3 protein. The sample consists of around 1.7 million distinct CDR3 sequences, under 35% of them appearing once. The sequenced sample was cord blood. The receptors were gathered from a newborn girl in good health.

This chain joins TRBV12-3 or TRBV12-4 and TRBJ2-7, with 7 bases aligning to TRBD1. The V gene end was trimmed by 8 bases and the J gene end by 4 bases; junction bases not matched to a gene: 5. The CDR3 runs 12 residues. This CDR3 reads CASGQVRYEQYF. CDR3 coding DNA: TGTGCCAGCGGACAGGTTAGGTACGAGCAGTACTTC.

The gene calls are TRBV6-4 and TRBJ2-7, with 14 nucleotides matching TRBD2. V dropped 0 bases and J dropped 2; count of bases not matched to a gene: 9. This CDR3 has 19 residues. From germline, CDR1 is MRHNA and CDR2 SNTAGT. The CDR3: CASSDSKFGTSGRTYEQYF. As DNA, the CDR3 is TGTGCCAGCAGTGACTCGAAATTCGGGACTAGCGGGAGAACCTACGAGCAGTACTTC.

This chain joins TRBV5-1 and TRBJ1-1; 8 bases line up with TRBD1. Per germline, CDR1 SGHRS and CDR2 YFSETQ. The ends lost 6 bases at V and 5 bases at J; junction bases unmatched: 9. The CDR3 is made up of 14 amino acids. The CDR3 DNA reads TGCGCCAGCAACCCTGACAGGGGTGGGACTGAAGCTTTCTTT. This encodes CASNPDRGGTEAFF.

This clonotype was seen a few times. The V gene is TRBV15, the J gene TRBJ1-2; D is perhaps TRBD1 (6 bases). CDR1 is LNHNV, CDR2 YYDKDF, per germline (reference sequence). This CDR3 is 14 amino acids long. The V end was cut by 5 bases, the J end by 5 bases, with 15 bases between. The CDR3 is CATSFAGEGYGYTF. The CDR3 DNA reads TGTGCCACCAGCTTTGCAGGGGAGGGATATGGCTACACCTTC.

This clonotype was detected ten times or more. The chain carries TRBV3-1 and TRBJ2-7; 7 nucleotides align to TRBD2. CDR1 LGHDT and CDR2 YNNKEL come from the germline V gene (reference sequence). Unmatched junction bases numbered 10, after V lost 5 bases and J lost 0 bases. The CDR3 contains 16 residues. The CDR3 DNA reads as TGTGCCAGCAGCTCCCCCGGGAGGCAGTACTCCTACGAGCAGTACTTC. Its translation: CASSSPGRQYSYEQYF.

As for this clonotype: A much more abundant neighbour one base away suggests this may be a read error. The chain employs TRBV12-3 or TRBV12-4 and TRBJ1-6; the D gene is possibly TRBD1 (5 bases). Trimming shortened V by 3 bases and J by 3 bases, and 6 bases separated the two germline ends. The CDR3 spans 14 residues. The chain's CDR3 is CASSFGHYNSPLHF. The DNA of the CDR3 is TGTGCCAGCAGTTTCGGACACTATAATTCACCCCTCCACTTT.

The genes are TRBV4-1 and TRBJ2-3, with a tentative D call TRBD2 (5 bases). This CDR3 has 17 amino acids. Germline V lookup: CDR1 MGHRA, CDR2 YSYEKL. V was shortened by 0 bases and J by 0 bases, with 13 bases between the two germline ends. The CDR3 reads CASSQDWTSLSTDTQYF. CDR3 nucleotide sequence: TGCGCCAGCAGCCAAGATTGGACTTCACTTAGCACAGATACGCAGTATTTT.

This clonotype has more than one count but fewer than ten. The chain links TRBV28 to TRBJ1-2; D not certain. The germline V gene encodes CDR1 MDHEN and CDR2 SYDVKM. Trimming removed 1 base from V and 4 bases from J, with 16 bases in between. The CDR3 extends over 16 amino acids. The CDR3 loop is CASSLSGLADLYGYTF. The CDR3 DNA is TGTGCCAGCAGTTTATCGGGGTTAGCCGACCTCTATGGCTACACCTTC.

V gene TRBV11-2 combines with J gene TRBJ1-1, with a weak D call TRBD1 (6 bases). The CDR3 runs 18 residues. Germline V gene sequence: CDR1 SGHAT, CDR2 FQNNGV. Trimming removed 2 bases at V and 6 bases at J, with 25 bases between. The CDR3 is CASSLIINRVRGDAEAFF. CDR3 nucleotides: TGTGCCAGCAGCTTAATCATAAACAGGGTCCGGGGGGATGCTGAAGCTTTCTTT. The full variable domain, its missing parts supplied by reference TRBV11-2 and TRBJ1-1, is EAGVAQSPRYKIIEKRQSVAFWCNPISGHATLYWYQQILGQGPKLLIQFQNNGVVDDSQLPKDRFSAERLKGVDSTLKIQPAKLEDSAVYLCASSLIINRVRGDAEAFFGQGTRLTVV.

CDR3 in DNA: TGTGCCAGCACCCCACTAGGATACAATGAGCAGTACTTC. Translated: CASTPLGYNEQYF. The gene calls are TRBV27 and TRBJ2-1, with D maybe TRBD2 (5 bases). The DNA matches TRBJ2-7 better at its end, which makes the J call doubtful. Germline loops: CDR1 MNHEY, CDR2 SMNVEV (reference sequence). CDR3 length: 13 residues.

Only a few counts were recorded for this clonotype. The DNA of the CDR3 is TGTGCCAGCAGTTATACCCGGGACAGGACTTATTACGAGCAGTACTTC. Amino acid sequence: CASSYTRDRTYYEQYF. This chain connects TRBV28 to TRBJ2-7, with TRBD1 matching 8 bases. J lost 4 bases, V lost 4 bases, and 12 bases had no gene match. Germline-derived CDR1 and CDR2 are MDHEN and SYDVKM. CDR3 length: 16 residues.

This clonotype was recorded many times. This sequence joins TRBV24-1 and TRBJ2-7; D is unresolved. This CDR3 has 14 residues. Germline values: CDR1 KGHDR, CDR2 SFDVKD. Trimming took 0 bases from V and 2 from J, leaving 7 bases between them. CDR3 protein: CATSDLHVTYEQYF. CDR3 DNA: TGTGCCACCAGTGATTTGCACGTTACCTACGAGCAGTACTTC.

This clonotype occurred once. The chain has TRBV12-5 and TRBJ2-1; tentatively, D is TRBD1 or TRBD2 (5 bases each). This CDR3 is built from 12 residues. V gave up 4 bases and J gave up 8 bases, with 9 bases separating them. Germline assignment: CDR1 LGHNT and CDR2 FRNRAP. The CDR3 region is CASGWGTDEQFF. The CDR3 region has the DNA TGTGCTAGTGGTTGGGGGACCGATGAGCAGTTCTTC.

V usage is TRBV27 and J usage is TRBJ2-7; D call uncertain. The germline CDR1 and CDR2 sequences are MNHEY and SMNVEV (reference sequence). CDR3 length: 15 residues. Trimming stripped 7 bases from V and 3 bases from J, with 19 bases between. The CDR3 protein is CASKLRPLEFYEQYF. For the CDR3, the DNA is TGTGCCAGCAAACTGAGGCCCCTCGAATTCTACGAGCAGTACTTC.

This clonotype was recorded a few times. The chain combines TRBV20-1 with TRBJ2-3; 7 bases match TRBD1. Germline V CDR1 and CDR2: DFQATT, SNEGSKA (reference sequence). This CDR3 region has 13 residues. The CDR3 DNA is TGCGGGGCTCCCATAAGGGGGCCAGATACGCAGTATTTT. It encodes CGAPIRGPDTQYF.

In its sample, this clonotype was seen a few times. The V gene is TRBV7-6, the J gene TRBJ2-3; TRBD2 aligns across 11 bases. Losses at the gene ends were 2 bases for V and 4 bases for J; bases not matched to a gene: 11. The germline CDR1 and CDR2 sequences are SGHVS and FNYEAQ. The CDR3 totals 18 residues. The CDR3 is CASSLFPQLAGGSDTQYF. CDR3 coding DNA: TGTGCCAGCAGCTTATTTCCTCAGCTAGCGGGAGGCTCAGATACGCAGTATTTT.

This rearrangement joins TRBV12-3 or TRBV12-4 to TRBJ2-1, with 11 bases fitting TRBD2. Germline trimming cut 7 bases from V and 8 bases from J; bases unmatched to any gene: 22. This CDR3 spans 19 amino acids. The CDR3 bases are TGTGCCAGCACCCCTCCGGGGCTAGCGGGAGGTATTGATAAAGATGAGCAGTTCTTC. Its protein product is CASTPPGLAGGIDKDEQFF.

This clonotype was counted between two and nine times. The J gene is TRBJ1-4, the V gene TRBV6-6; 7 bases agree with TRBD1. V lost 7 bases, J lost 8 bases, and 13 bases stayed unmatched. Per germline, CDR1 MNHNY and CDR2 SVGAGI (reference sequence). This CDR3 comprises 15 residues. CDR3 bases: TGTGCCAGCACTCCCTCAAGAGGGGGCGACGAAAAACTGTTTTTT. Its protein is CASTPSRGGDEKLFF.